This T cell receptor (beta chain) originates from a study of T cells in Graves' hyperthyroidism and ophthalmopathy. Points from the study as a whole: Blood samples included most of the expanded thyroid clonotypes exceeding 0.001.

Researchers defined stable Graves' hyperthyroidism as no ophthalmopathy progression within 18 months. This clonotype was detected ten times or more. Its antigen remains unknown. J lost 5 bases, V lost 4 bases, and 7 bases had no gene match. Germline CDR1 SGHRS, CDR2 YFSETQ. The CDR3 sequence is 15 residues long. TCR beta CDR3 sequences were amplified from RNA transcripts. HTBI primers were employed in a first-round RT-PCR of the TCR CDR3. Each CDR3 protein gets one entry after TCRdb re-called the multiplex PCR reads with MiXCR. The sample has some 560,000 distinct CDR3 sequences; around 16% are singletons.

This receptor was identified in a woman aged 25 to 39 with Graves' hyperthyroidism. The chain employs TRBV5-1 and TRBJ2-7, with 12 bases that match TRBD2. The sample consisted of blood. The CDR3 region is CASSPQTSGSNEQYF. In DNA, the CDR3 is TGCGCCAGCAGCCCTCAGACTAGCGGGAGTAACGAGCAGTACTTC.